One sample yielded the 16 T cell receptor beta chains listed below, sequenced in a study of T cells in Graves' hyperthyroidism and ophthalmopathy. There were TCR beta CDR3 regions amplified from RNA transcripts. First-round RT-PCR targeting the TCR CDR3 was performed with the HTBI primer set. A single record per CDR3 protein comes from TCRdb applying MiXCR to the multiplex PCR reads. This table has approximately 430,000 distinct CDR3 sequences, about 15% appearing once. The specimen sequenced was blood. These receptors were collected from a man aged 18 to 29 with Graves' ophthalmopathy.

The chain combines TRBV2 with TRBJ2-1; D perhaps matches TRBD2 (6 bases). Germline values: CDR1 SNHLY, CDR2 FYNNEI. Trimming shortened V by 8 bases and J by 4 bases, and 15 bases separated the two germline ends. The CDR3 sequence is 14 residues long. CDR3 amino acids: CASRERGGYNEQFF. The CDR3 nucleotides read TGTGCCAGCCGGGAGAGGGGAGGTTACAATGAGCAGTTCTTC.

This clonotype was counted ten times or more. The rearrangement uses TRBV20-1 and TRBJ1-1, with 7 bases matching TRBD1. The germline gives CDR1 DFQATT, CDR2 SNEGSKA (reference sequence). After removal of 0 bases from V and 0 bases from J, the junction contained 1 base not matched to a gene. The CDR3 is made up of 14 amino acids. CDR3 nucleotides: TGCAGTGCTAGAGAAGGGGGCATGAACACTGAAGCTTTCTTT. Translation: CSAREGGMNTEAFF.

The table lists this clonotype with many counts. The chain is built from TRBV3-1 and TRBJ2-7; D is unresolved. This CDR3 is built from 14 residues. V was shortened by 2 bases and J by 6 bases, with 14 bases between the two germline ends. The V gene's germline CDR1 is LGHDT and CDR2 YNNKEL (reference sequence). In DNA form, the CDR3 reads TGTGCCAGCAGCCAACTTTCTGCGGCCCTCGAGCAGTACTTC. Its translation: CASSQLSAALEQYF.

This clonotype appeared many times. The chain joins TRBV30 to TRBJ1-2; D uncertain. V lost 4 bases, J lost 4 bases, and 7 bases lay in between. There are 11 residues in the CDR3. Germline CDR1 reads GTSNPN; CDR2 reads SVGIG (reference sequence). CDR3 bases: TGTGCCTGGATTGGGCCCTATGGCTACACCTTC. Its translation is CAWIGPYGYTF.

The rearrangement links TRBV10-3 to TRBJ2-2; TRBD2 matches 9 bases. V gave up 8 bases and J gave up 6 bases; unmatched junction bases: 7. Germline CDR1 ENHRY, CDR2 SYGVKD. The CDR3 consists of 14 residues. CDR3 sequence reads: CAIGVAGGPGELFF. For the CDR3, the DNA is TGTGCCATCGGAGTTGCGGGAGGGCCCGGGGAGCTGTTTTTT.

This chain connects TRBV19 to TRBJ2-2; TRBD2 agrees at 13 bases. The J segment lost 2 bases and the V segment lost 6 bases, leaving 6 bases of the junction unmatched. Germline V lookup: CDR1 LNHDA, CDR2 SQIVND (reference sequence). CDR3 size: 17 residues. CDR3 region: CASRGLAGIFNTGELFF. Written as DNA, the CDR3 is TGTGCCAGTAGGGGACTAGCGGGGATCTTTAACACCGGGGAGCTGTTTTTT.

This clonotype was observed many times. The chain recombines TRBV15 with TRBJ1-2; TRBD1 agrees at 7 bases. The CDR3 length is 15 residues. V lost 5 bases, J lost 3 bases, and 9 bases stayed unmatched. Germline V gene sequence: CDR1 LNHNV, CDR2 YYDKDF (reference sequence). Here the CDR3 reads CATSGLGQVDYGYTF. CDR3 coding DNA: TGTGCCACCAGCGGCCTCGGACAGGTCGACTATGGCTACACCTTC.

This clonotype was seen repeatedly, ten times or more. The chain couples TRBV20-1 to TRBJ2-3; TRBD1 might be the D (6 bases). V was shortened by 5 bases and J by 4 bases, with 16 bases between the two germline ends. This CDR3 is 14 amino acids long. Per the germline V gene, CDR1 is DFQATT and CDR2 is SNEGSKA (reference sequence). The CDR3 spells CSAEGGSLADTQYF. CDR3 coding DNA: TGCAGTGCTGAAGGGGGATCGTTGGCAGATACGCAGTATTTT.

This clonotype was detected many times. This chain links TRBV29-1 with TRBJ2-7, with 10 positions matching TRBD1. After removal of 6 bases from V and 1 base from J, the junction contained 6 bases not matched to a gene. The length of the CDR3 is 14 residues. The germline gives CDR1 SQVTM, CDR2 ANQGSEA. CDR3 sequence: CSVEDRGASYEQYF. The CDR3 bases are TGCAGCGTCGAGGACAGGGGGGCATCCTACGAGCAGTACTTC.

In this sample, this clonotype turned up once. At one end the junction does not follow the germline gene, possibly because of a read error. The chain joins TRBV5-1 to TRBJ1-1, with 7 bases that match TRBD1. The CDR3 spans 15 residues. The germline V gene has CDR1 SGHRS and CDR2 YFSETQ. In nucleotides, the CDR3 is TGCGTCAGCAGCTCGACAATGACAGGGCTCACTGAAGCTTTCTTT. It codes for CVSSSTMTGLTEAFF.

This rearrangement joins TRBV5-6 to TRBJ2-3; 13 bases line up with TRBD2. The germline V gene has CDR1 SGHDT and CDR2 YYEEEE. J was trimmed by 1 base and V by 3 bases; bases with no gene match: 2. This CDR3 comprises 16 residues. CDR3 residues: CASSWGTSGGTDTQYF. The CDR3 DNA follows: TGTGCCAGCAGCTGGGGGACTAGCGGGGGCACAGATACGCAGTATTTT.

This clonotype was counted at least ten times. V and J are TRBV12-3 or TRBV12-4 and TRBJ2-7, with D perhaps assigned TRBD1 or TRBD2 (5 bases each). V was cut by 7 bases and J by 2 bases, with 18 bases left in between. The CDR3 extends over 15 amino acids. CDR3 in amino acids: CASTVGEGYTYEQYF. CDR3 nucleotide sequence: TGTGCCAGCACCGTTGGAGAGGGGTATACCTACGAGCAGTACTTC.

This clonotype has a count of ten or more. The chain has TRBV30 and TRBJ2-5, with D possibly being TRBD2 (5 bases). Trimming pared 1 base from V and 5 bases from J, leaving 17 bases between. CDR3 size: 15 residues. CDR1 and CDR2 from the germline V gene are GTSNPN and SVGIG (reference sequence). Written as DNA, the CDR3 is TGTGCCTGGAGTGGTACCCGGGGTAGCGCGGAGACCCAGTACTTC. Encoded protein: CAWSGTRGSAETQYF. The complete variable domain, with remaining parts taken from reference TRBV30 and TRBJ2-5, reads SQTIHQWPATLVQPVGSPLSLECTVEGTSNPNLYWYRQAAGRGLQLLFYSVGIGQISSEVPQNLSASRPQDRQFILSSKKLLLSDSGFYLCAWSGTRGSAETQYFGPGTRLLVL.

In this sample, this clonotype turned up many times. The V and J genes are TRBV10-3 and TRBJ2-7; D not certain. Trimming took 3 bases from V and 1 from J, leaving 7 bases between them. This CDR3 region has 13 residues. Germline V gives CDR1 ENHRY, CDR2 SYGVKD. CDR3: CAISDRRSYEQYF. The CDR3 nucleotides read TGTGCCATCAGTGACAGGCGGTCCTACGAGCAGTACTTC.

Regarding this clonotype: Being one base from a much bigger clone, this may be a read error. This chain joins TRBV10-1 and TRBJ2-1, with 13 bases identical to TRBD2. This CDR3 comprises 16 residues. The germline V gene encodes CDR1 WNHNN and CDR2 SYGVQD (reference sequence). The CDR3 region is CASSDPGLAGEDEQLF. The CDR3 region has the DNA TGCGCCAGCAGTGACCCAGGACTAGCGGGAGAGGATGAGCAGCTCTTC.

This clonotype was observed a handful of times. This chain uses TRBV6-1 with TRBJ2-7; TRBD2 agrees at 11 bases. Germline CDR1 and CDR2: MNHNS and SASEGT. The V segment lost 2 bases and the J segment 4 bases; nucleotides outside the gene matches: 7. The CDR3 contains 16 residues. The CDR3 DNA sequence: TGTGCCAGCAGTGAAATTCGACTAGCGGGAAAGTACGAGCAGTACTTC. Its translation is CASSEIRLAGKYEQYF.